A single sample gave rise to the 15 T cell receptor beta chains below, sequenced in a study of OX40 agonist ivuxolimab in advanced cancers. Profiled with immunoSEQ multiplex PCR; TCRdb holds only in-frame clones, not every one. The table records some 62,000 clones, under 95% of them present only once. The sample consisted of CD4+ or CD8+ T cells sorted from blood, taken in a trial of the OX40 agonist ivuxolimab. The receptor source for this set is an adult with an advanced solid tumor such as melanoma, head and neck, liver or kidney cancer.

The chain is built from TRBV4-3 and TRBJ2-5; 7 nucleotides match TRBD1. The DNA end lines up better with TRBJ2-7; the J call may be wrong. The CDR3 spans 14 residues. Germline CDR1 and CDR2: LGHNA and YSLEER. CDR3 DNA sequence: TGCGCCAGCAGCCCTGGACAGGCCTCCTACGAGCAGTACTTC. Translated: CASSPGQASYEQYF.

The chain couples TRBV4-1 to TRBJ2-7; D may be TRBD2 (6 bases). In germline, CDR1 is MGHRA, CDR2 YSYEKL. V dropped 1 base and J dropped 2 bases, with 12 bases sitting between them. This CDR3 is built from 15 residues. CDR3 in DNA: TGCGCCAGCAGCCAAGGGGGGGAAGTGACCTACGAGCAGTACTTC. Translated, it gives CASSQGGEVTYEQYF.

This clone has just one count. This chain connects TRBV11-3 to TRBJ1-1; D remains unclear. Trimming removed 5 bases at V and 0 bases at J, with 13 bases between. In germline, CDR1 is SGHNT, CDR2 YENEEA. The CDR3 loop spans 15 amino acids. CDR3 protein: CASSTRFGMNTEAFF. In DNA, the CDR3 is TGTGCCAGCAGCACAAGGTTCGGGATGAACACTGAAGCTTTCTTT. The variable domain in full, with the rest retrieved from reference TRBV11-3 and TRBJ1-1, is EAGVVQSPRYKIIEKKQPVAFWCNPISGHNTLYWYLQNLGQGPELLIRYENEEAVDDSQLPKDRFSAERLKGVDSTLKIQPAELGDSAVYLCASSTRFGMNTEAFFGQGTRLTVV.

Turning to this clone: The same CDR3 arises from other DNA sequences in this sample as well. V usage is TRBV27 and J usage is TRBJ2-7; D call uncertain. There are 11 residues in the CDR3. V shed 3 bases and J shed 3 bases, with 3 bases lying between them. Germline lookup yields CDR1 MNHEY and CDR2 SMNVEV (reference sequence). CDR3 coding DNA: TGTGCCAGCAGTTTTGGCTACGAGCAGTACTTC. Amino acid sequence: CASSFGYEQYF.

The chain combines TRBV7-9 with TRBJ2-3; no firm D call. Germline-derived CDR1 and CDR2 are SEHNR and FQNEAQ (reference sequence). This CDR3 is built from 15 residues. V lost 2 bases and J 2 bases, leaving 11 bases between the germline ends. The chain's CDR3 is CASSLRDSPTDTQYF. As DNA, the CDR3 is TGTGCCAGCAGCTTACGCGACTCACCCACAGATACGCAGTATTTT.

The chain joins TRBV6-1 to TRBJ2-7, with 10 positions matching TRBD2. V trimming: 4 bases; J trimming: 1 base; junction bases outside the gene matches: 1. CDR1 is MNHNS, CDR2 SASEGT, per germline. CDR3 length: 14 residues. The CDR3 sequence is CASSALAGSYEQYF. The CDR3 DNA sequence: TGTGCCAGCAGTGCACTAGCGGGATCCTACGAGCAGTACTTC.

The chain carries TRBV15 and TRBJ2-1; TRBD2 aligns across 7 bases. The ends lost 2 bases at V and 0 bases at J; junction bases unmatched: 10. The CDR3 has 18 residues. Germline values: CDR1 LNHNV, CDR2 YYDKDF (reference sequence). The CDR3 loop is CATSRTQTSDDSYNEQFF. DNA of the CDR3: TGTGCCACCAGCAGAACCCAAACTAGCGATGACTCCTACAATGAGCAGTTCTTC.

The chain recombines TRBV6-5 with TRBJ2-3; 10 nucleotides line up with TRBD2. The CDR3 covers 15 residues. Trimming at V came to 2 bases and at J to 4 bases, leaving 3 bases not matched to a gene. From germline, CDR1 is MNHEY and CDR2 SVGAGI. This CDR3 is CASSYASGSPDTQYF. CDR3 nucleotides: TGTGCCAGCAGTTACGCTAGCGGGAGCCCAGATACGCAGTATTTT.

For the CDR3, the DNA is TGTGCCAGCAGCATGTACGAACCTGAAGCTTTCTTT. Protein sequence: CASSMYEPEAFF. The rearrangement uses TRBV7-9 and TRBJ1-1, with D unclear. The CDR3 is made up of 12 amino acids. Germline V gene lookup returns CDR1 SEHNR and CDR2 FQNEAQ (reference sequence). Trimming stripped 5 bases from V and 6 bases from J, with 10 bases between.

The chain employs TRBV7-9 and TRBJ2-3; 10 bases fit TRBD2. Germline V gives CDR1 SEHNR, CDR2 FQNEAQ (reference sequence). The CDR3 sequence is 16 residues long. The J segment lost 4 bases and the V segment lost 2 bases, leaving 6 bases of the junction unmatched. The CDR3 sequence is CASSLTSGTTPDTQYF. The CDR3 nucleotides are TGTGCCAGCAGCTTAACTAGCGGGACTACTCCAGATACGCAGTATTTT.

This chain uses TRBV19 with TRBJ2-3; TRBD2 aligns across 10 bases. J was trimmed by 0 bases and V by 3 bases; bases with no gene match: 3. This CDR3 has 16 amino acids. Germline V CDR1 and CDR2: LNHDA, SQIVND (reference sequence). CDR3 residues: CASSIGLAASTDTQYF. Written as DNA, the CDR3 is TGTGCCAGTAGTATTGGACTAGCGGCTAGCACAGATACGCAGTATTTT.

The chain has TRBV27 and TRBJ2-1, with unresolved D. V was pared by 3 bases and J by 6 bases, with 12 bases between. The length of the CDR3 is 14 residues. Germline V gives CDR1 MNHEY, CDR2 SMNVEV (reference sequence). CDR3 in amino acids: CASSFRAPGNEQFF. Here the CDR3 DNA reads TGTGCCAGCAGTTTTAGGGCGCCCGGCAATGAGCAGTTCTTC.

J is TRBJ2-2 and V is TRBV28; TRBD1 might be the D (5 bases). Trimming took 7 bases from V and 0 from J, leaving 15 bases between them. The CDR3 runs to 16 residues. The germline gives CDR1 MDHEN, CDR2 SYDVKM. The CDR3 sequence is CASTIPDRPNTGELFF. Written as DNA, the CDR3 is TGTGCCAGCACGATCCCTGACAGACCGAACACCGGGGAGCTGTTTTTT.

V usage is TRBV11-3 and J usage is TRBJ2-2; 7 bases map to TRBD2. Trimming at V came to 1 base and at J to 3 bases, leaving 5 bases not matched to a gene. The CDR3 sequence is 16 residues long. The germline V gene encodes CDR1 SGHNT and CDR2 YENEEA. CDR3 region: CASSLGLAEHTGELFF. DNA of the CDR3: TGTGCCAGCAGCTTAGGTCTAGCGGAGCACACCGGGGAGCTGTTTTTT.

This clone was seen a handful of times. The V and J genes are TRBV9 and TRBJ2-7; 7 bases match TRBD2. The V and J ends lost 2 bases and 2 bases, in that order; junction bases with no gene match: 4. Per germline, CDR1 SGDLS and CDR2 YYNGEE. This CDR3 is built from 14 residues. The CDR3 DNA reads TGTGCCAGCAGCGTTGAGGGGAGGGCCTACGAGCAGTACTTC. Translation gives CASSVEGRAYEQYF.